This T cell receptor beta chain was captured in a study of T cell responses to AZD1222 COVID-19 vaccine. CDR3 length: 18 residues. Germline values: CDR1 KGHSH, CDR2 LQKENI. V was trimmed by 0 bases and J by 0 bases, leaving 14 bases between them. The method was immunoSEQ multiplex PCR; TCRdb's version includes in-frame clones alone and lacks a portion of them. The table includes 140,000 to 150,000 clones, about 89% detected once. The chain combines TRBV18 with TRBJ2-2; TRBD2 might be the D (5 bases). Sample: peripheral blood, taken 28 days after the second dose of the MenACWY control vaccine. The receptor comes from an adult who received the MenACWY meningococcal vaccine as a control. CDR3 sequence reads: CASSPPSRRTSNTGELFF. As DNA, the CDR3 is TGTGCCAGCTCACCACCGTCCAGGAGGACCTCGAACACCGGGGAGCTGTTTTTT.